The sequence of this TCR beta chain was determined in a study of cytomegalovirus exposure and HLA in healthy donors. It was with 60 Vbeta and 13 Jbeta primers that the PCR ran. Generated by immunoSEQ multiplex PCR, the TCRdb table keeps only in-frame clones and is missing some. The profile shows over 90,000 clones, about 69% of them singletons. This clone was counted a single time. The receptor's source is a human donor in good health. Sequenced input: PBMCs.

The CDR3 DNA reads as TGTGCCAGCAGTGAAGTTATGGCTACCGGGGAGCTGTTTTTT. Translation: CASSEVMATGELFF. The chain joins TRBV2 to TRBJ2-2; D not certain. Trimming pared 1 base from V and 5 bases from J, leaving 8 bases between. Per the germline V gene, CDR1 is SNHLY and CDR2 is FYNNEI. The CDR3 totals 14 residues.